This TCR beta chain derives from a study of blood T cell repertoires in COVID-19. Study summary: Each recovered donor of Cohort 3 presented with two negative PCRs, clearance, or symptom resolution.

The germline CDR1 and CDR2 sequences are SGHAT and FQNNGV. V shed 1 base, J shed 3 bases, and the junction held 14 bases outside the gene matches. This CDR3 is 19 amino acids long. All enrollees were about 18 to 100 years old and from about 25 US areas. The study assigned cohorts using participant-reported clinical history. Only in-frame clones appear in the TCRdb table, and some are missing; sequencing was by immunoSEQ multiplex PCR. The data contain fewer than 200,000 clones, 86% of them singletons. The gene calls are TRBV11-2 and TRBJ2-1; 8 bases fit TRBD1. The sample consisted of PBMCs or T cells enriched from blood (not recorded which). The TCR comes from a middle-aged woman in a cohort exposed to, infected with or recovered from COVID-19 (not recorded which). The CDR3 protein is CASSLARSEGTGYYNEQFF. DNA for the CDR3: TGTGCCAGCAGCTTAGCCCGGTCGGAGGGGACAGGTTACTACAATGAGCAGTTCTTC.